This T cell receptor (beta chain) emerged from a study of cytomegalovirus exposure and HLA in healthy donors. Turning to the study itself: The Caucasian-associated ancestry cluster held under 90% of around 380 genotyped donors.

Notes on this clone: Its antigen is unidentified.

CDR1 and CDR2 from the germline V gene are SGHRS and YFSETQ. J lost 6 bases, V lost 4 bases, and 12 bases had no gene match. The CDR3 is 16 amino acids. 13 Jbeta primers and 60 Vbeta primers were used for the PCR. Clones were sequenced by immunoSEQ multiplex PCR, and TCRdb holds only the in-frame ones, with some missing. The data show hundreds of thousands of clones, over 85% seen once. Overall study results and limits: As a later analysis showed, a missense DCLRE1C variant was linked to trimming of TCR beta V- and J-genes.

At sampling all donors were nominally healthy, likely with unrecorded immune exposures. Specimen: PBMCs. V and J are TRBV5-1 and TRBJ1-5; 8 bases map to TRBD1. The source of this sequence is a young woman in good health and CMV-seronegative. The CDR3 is CASSPQPGQGRQPQHF. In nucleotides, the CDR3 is TGCGCCAGCAGCCCCCAACCCGGACAGGGACGTCAGCCCCAGCATTTT. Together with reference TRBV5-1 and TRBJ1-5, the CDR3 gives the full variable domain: KAGVTQTPRYLIKTRGQQVTLSCSPISGHRSVSWYQQTPGQGLQFLFEYFSETQRNKGNFPGRFSGRQFSNSRSEMNVSTLELGDSALYLCASSPQPGQGRQPQHFGDGTRLSIL.